This TCR beta chain originates from a study of cytomegalovirus exposure and HLA in healthy donors. Clones were read by immunoSEQ multiplex PCR, and TCRdb kept only the in-frame ones, dropping some. This sample has about 280,000 clones; roughly 90% occur once, and the top ten carry around 0.9%. Findings and caveats of the study: As was reported, the classifier diagnosed cytomegalovirus status with high specificity and sensitivity. Most TCRs appeared rarely, but some public TCRs recurred in many donors.

The CDR3 runs 13 residues. Germline-derived CDR1 and CDR2 are SGHTA and FQGNSA. The germline V and J ends were trimmed by 5 bases and 2 bases, with 10 bases remaining between them. Concerning this clone itself: The antigen is not known.

This TCR came from a woman aged 18 to 35 in good health and CMV-seronegative. The specimen was PBMCs. V gene TRBV7-2 combines with J gene TRBJ2-7; D is ambiguous. This chain's CDR3 is CASSRGLTYEQYF. The CDR3 nucleotides are TGTGCCAGCAGCCGAGGATTGACCTACGAGCAGTACTTC.